This T cell receptor (beta chain) was identified in a study of blood T cell repertoires in COVID-19. Profiling relied on immunoSEQ multiplex PCR, and the TCRdb table lists in-frame clones only, not all of them. This sample carries tens of thousands of clones, more than 80% of them seen once, and the ten largest clones take around 4.8%. This CDR3 comprises 8 residues. Looked up from germline, CDR1 is SEHNR and CDR2 is FQNEAQ (reference sequence). The V end was cut by 3 bases, the J end by 14 bases, with 4 bases between. The source is a woman in her 70s with acute or convalescent COVID-19. The V call is TRBV7-9, the J call TRBJ1-2; D ambiguous. Material for sequencing was peripheral blood. The CDR3, as DNA: TGTGCCAGCAGCTTTAATACCTTC. Translating gives CASSFNTF.